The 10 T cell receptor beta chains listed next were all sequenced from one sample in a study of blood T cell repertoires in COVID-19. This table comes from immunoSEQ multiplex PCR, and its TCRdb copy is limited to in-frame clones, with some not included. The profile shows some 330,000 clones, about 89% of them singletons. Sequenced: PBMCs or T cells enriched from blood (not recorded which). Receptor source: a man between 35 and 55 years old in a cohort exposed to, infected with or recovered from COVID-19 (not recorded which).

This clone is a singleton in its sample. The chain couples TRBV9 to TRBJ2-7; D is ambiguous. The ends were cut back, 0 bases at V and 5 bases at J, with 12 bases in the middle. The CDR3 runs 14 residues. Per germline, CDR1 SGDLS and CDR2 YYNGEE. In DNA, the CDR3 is TGTGCCAGCAGCGTAGTATCAGGTAGTCACGAGCAGTACTTC. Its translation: CASSVVSGSHEQYF.

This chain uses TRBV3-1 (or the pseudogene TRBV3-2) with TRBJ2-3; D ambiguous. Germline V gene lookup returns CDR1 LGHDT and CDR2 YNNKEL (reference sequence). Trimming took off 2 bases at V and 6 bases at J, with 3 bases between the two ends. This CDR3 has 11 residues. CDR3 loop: CASSQSDTQYF. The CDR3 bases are TGTGCCAGCAGCCAATCTGATACGCAGTATTTT.

CDR3 sequence reads: CASSVGLAGVSYEQYF. The CDR3 DNA is TGTGCCAGCAGCGTAGGACTAGCGGGAGTGTCCTACGAGCAGTACTTC. The rearrangement joins TRBV9 to TRBJ2-7; 12 nucleotides line up with TRBD2. Germline V gene lookup returns CDR1 SGDLS and CDR2 YYNGEE. V shed 0 bases and J 1 base; nucleotides not matched to a gene: 2. CDR3 length: 16 residues.

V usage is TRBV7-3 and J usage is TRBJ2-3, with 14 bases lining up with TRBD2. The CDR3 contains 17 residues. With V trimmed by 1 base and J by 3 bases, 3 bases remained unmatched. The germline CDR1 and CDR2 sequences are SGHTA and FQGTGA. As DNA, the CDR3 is TGTGCCAGCAGCTTAATTGGGACTAGCGGGAGTACAGATACGCAGTATTTT. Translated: CASSLIGTSGSTDTQYF.

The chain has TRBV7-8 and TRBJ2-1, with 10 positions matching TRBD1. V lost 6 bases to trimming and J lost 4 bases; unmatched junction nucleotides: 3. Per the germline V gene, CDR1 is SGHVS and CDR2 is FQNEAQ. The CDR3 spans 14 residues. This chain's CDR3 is CASRGQGPYNEQFF. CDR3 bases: TGTGCCAGCAGGGGACAGGGGCCGTACAATGAGCAGTTCTTC.

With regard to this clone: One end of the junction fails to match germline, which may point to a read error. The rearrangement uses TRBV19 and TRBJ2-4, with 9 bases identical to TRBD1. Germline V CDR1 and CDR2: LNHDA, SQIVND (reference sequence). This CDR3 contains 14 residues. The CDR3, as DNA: TGTGCCAGCAGTAGGGGACAGGGAAGCTACATTCAGTACTTC. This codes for CASSRGQGSYIQYF.

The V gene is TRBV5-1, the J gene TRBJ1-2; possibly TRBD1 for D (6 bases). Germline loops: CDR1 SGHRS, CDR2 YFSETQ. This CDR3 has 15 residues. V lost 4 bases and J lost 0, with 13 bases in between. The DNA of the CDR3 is TGCGCCAGCAGCCTGACAGGCCCAGCTAACTATGGCTACACCTTC. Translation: CASSLTGPANYGYTF.

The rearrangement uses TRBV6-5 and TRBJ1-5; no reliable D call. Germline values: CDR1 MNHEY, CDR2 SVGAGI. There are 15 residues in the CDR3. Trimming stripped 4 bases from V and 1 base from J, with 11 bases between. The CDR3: CASSLGPGSNQPQHF. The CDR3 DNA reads TGTGCCAGCAGTTTAGGCCCGGGGAGCAATCAGCCCCAGCATTTT.

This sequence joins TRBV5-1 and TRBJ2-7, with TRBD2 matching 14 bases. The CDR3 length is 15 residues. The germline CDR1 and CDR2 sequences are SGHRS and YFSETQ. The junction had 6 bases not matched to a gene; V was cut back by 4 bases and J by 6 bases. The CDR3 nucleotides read TGCGCCAGCAGCGGGGGACTAGCGGGAGTAGGCGAGCAGTACTTC. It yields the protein CASSGGLAGVGEQYF. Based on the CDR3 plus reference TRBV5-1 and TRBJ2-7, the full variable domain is KAGVTQTPRYLIKTRGQQVTLSCSPISGHRSVSWYQQTPGQGLQFLFEYFSETQRNKGNFPGRFSGRQFSNSRSEMNVSTLELGDSALYLCASSGGLAGVGEQYFGPGTRLTVT.

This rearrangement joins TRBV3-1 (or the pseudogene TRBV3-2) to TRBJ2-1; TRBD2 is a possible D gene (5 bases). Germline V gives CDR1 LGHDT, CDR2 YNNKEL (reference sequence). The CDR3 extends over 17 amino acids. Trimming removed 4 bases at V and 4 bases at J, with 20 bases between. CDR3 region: CASSPRGSDILYNEQFF. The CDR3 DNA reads TGTGCCAGCAGCCCCCGGGGATCGGATATCTTGTACAATGAGCAGTTCTTC.